The 4 T cell receptor beta chains in this list originate from one sample, sequenced in a study of T cell responses to AZD1222 COVID-19 vaccine. Clones were sequenced by immunoSEQ multiplex PCR, and TCRdb holds only the in-frame ones, with some missing. This sample yields about 78,000 clones, of which over 75% are seen a single time; approximately 4.8% belongs to the top ten. Source: peripheral blood, taken on day 0 of MenACWY control vaccination. The receptors shown here come from an adult in good health.

The chain recombines TRBV6-1 with TRBJ1-2; unclear D gene. V lost 2 bases and J 4 bases, leaving 11 bases between the germline ends. There are 14 residues in the CDR3. Looked up from germline, CDR1 is MNHNS and CDR2 is SASEGT. CDR3 nucleotides: TGTGCCAGCAGTGAATCTGCAGGAGGCTATGGCTACACCTTC. Translating it yields CASSESAGGYGYTF.

The chain links TRBV7-9 to TRBJ1-3; D unclear. The CDR3 runs to 17 residues. V lost 1 base to trimming and J lost 0 bases, with 13 bases between them. CDR1 is SEHNR, CDR2 FQNEAQ, per germline (reference sequence). CDR3 coding DNA: TGTGCCAGCAGCTTAGAGGGCAGTGCCCTCTCTGGAAACACCATATATTTT. Translating gives CASSLEGSALSGNTIYF.

The chain has TRBV18 and TRBJ1-4; possible D gene TRBD1, 6 bases. Germline V gives CDR1 KGHSH, CDR2 LQKENI. This CDR3 is 15 amino acids long. Trimming pared 4 bases from V and 0 bases from J, leaving 9 bases between. This CDR3 reads CASSRTVATNEKLFF. The CDR3 bases are TGTGCCAGCTCACGGACAGTCGCAACTAATGAAAAACTGTTTTTT.

This chain uses TRBV11-3 with TRBJ1-1, with 9 bases that match TRBD1. Per germline, CDR1 SGHNT and CDR2 YENEEA. This CDR3 is built from 16 residues. The J segment lost 2 bases and the V segment lost 4 bases, leaving 8 bases of the junction unmatched. The CDR3 DNA sequence: TGTGCCAGCAGCTCTCCCAGACAGGGGGGAAACACTGAAGCTTTCTTT. Translation gives CASSSPRQGGNTEAFF.